These 11 T cell receptor beta chains share one sample of origin, sequenced in a study of control samples from healthy donors and cancer patients. The table came from immunoSEQ multiplex PCR; TCRdb's copy has only in-frame clones and leaves some out. Here the sample spans tens of thousands of clones, nearly 90% being singletons. The sample taken for sequencing was blood. These receptor sequences come from a man aged 45 to 65 in good health.

V usage is TRBV10-2 and J usage is TRBJ1-5; a weak D match, TRBD1 (5 bases). The CDR3 spans 14 residues. V dropped 3 bases and J dropped 5 bases, with 11 bases sitting between them. The germline V gene has CDR1 WSHSY and CDR2 SAAADI. As DNA, the CDR3 is TGCGCCAGCAGTGACTCGGACATTTATCAGCCCCAGCATTTT. Translated, it gives CASSDSDIYQPQHF.

This chain connects TRBV6-5 to TRBJ1-1, with TRBD1 identical over 7 bases. Germline V gene lookup returns CDR1 MNHEY and CDR2 SVGAGI. The CDR3 is 13 residues long. V was clipped by 5 bases and J by 4 bases; unmatched bases: 4. CDR3 in amino acids: CASSQGGTTEAFF. DNA for the CDR3: TGTGCCAGCAGTCAGGGGGGTACCACTGAAGCTTTCTTT.

The rearrangement joins TRBV30 to TRBJ1-3, with no clear D. The V gene's germline CDR1 is GTSNPN and CDR2 SVGIG (reference sequence). The V gene lost 5 bases and the J gene lost 2 bases, with 16 bases spanning the gap. CDR3 length: 15 residues. As DNA, the CDR3 is TGTGCCTGGGGTGGCGGGTCGGGCGCTGGAAACACCATATATTTT. This translates into CAWGGGSGAGNTIYF.

V and J are TRBV6-5 and TRBJ1-1; D not certain. The CDR3 is 11 residues long. With 6 bases removed from V and 6 bases from J, the gap between germline ends came to 8 bases. The germline V gene encodes CDR1 MNHEY and CDR2 SVGAGI. CDR3 residues: CASSTRAEAFF. CDR3 nucleotide sequence: TGTGCCAGCAGCACCCGGGCTGAAGCTTTCTTT.

The chain employs TRBV6-5 and TRBJ1-4; maybe TRBD1 (6 bases). CDR1 is MNHEY and CDR2 is SVGAGI in the germline V gene. Trimming pared 10 bases from V and 7 bases from J, leaving 16 bases between. The CDR3 is 13 residues long. CDR3 loop: CATANRVAEKLFF. Here the CDR3 DNA reads TGTGCCACCGCAAACAGGGTCGCTGAAAAACTGTTTTTT.

The genes are TRBV5-1 and TRBJ1-1; D might be TRBD1 (6 bases). Trimming removed 3 bases from V and 0 bases from J, with 9 bases in between. CDR3 length: 14 residues. Germline CDR1 is SGHRS and CDR2 is YFSETQ. CDR3 sequence reads: CASSSGQMNTEAFF. The CDR3 DNA sequence: TGCGCCAGCAGCTCCGGACAGATGAACACTGAAGCTTTCTTT.

The chain employs TRBV5-6 and TRBJ2-5, with 7 bases matching TRBD2. The CDR3 sequence is 15 residues long. Germline lookup yields CDR1 SGHDT and CDR2 YYEEEE. V was pared by 4 bases and J by 1 base, with 7 bases of the junction left unmatched. CDR3 amino acids: CASSAPWEGQETQYF. The CDR3 region has the DNA TGTGCCAGCAGCGCGCCGTGGGAGGGCCAAGAGACCCAGTACTTC. The full variable domain, its missing parts supplied by reference TRBV5-6 and TRBJ2-5, is DAGVTQSPTHLIKTRGQQVTLRCSPKSGHDTVSWYQQALGQGPQFIFQYYEEEERQRGNFPDRFSGHQFPNYSSELNVNALLLGDSALYLCASSAPWEGQETQYFGPGTRLLVL.

This sequence joins TRBV11-3 and TRBJ2-5, with D maybe TRBD2 (5 bases). There are 14 residues in the CDR3. CDR1 and CDR2 from the germline V gene are SGHNT and YENEEA. V was clipped by 8 bases and J by 4 bases, with 17 bases between them. The CDR3 is CASRNNLRVETQYF. The CDR3 nucleotides read TGTGCCAGCCGAAACAACCTGCGGGTAGAGACCCAGTACTTC.

CDR3 DNA: TGTGCCAGCAGCCCAAATGGACTAGCGGGGAATGAGCAGTTCTTC. Translated: CASSPNGLAGNEQFF. The rearrangement uses TRBV11-3 and TRBJ2-1; 12 bases are shared with TRBD2. J lost 7 bases, V lost 5 bases, and 6 bases had no gene match. Per germline, CDR1 SGHNT and CDR2 YENEEA. This CDR3 contains 15 residues.

The chain combines TRBV19 with TRBJ2-1; 9 bases align to TRBD2. The CDR3 has 16 residues. CDR1 and CDR2 (germline): LNHDA, SQIVND (reference sequence). With V trimmed by 4 bases and J by 2 bases, 6 bases remained unmatched. This CDR3 is CASSTPVAGAYNEQFF. CDR3 nucleotides: TGTGCCAGTAGTACCCCCGTAGCGGGGGCCTACAATGAGCAGTTCTTC.

The chain uses TRBV19 and TRBJ2-1; 7 bases align to TRBD2. The CDR3 runs 16 residues. CDR1 and CDR2 from the germline V gene are LNHDA and SQIVND (reference sequence). The trim removed 5 bases at V and 0 bases at J, leaving 7 bases unmatched. In nucleotides, the CDR3 is TGTGCCAGTAGTCCGGGACTATCTCGCTCCTACAATGAGCAGTTCTTC. As protein: CASSPGLSRSYNEQFF.